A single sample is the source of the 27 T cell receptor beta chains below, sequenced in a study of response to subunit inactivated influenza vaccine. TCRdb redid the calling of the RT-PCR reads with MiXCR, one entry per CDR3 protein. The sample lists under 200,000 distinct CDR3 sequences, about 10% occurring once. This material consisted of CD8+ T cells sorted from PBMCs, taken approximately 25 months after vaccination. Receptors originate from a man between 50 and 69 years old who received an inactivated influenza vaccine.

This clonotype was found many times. Written as DNA, the CDR3 is TGTGCCAGCAGAGCGACAGGACCCCGCCGGGGGTACAATGAGCAGTTCTTC. Its protein is CASRATGPRRGYNEQFF. The chain uses TRBV25-1 and TRBJ2-1, with D perhaps assigned TRBD1 or TRBD2 (6 bases each). The V and J ends lost 6 bases and 4 bases respectively, with 22 bases between them. This CDR3 has 17 residues. Germline V lookup: CDR1 MGHDK, CDR2 SYGVNS.

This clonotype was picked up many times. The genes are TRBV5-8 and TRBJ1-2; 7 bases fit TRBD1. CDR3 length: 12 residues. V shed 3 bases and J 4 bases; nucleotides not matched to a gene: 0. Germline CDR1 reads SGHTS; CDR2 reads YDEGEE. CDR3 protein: CASSWTGYGYTF. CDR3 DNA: TGTGCCAGCAGCTGGACAGGCTATGGCTACACCTTC. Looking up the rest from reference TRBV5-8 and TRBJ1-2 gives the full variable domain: EAGVTQSPTHLIKTRGQQATLRCSPISGHTSVYWYQQALGLGLQFLLWYDEGEERNRGNFPPRFSGRQFPNYSSELNVNALELEDSALYLCASSWTGYGYTFGSGTRLTVV.

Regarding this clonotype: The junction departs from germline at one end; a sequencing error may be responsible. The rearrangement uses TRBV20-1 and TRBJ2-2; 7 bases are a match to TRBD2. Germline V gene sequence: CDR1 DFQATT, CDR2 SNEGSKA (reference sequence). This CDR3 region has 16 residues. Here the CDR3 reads CSATHRGGSNTGEQFF. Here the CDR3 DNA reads TGCAGTGCTACTCACCGCGGGGGTTCTAACACCGGGGAGCAGTTTTTT.

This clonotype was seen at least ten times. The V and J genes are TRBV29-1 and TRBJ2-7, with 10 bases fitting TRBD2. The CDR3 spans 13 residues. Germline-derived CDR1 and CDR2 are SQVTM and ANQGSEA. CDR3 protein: CSVRLAGTYEQYF. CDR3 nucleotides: TGCAGTGTGAGACTAGCGGGTACCTACGAGCAGTACTTC.

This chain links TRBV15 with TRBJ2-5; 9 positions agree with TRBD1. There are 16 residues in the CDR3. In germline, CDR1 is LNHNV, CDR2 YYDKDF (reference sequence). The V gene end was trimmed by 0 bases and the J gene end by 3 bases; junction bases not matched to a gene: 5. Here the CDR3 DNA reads TGTGCCACCAGCAGAGAAAACCGACAGGGGGAAGAGACCCAGTACTTC. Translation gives CATSRENRQGEETQYF.

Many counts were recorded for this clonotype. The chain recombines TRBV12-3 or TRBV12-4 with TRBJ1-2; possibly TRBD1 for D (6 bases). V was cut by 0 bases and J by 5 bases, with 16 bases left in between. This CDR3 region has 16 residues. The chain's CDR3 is CASSLAYGGLAYGYTF. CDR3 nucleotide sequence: TGTGCCAGCAGTTTAGCGTATGGGGGGCTCGCGTATGGCTACACCTTC.

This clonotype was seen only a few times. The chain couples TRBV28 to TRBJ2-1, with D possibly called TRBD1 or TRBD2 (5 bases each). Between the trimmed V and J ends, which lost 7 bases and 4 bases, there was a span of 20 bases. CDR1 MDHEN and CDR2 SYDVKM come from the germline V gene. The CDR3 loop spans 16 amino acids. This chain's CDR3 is CASTSPHEGLYNEQFF. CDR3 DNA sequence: TGTGCCAGCACCTCTCCCCATGAGGGGCTATACAATGAGCAGTTCTTC.

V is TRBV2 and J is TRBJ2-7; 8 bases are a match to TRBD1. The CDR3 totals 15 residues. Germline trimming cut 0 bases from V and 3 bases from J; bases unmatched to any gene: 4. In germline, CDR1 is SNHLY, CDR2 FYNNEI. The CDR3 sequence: CASSEAAGGIYEQYF. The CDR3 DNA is TGTGCCAGCAGTGAAGCGGCAGGGGGCATCTACGAGCAGTACTTC.

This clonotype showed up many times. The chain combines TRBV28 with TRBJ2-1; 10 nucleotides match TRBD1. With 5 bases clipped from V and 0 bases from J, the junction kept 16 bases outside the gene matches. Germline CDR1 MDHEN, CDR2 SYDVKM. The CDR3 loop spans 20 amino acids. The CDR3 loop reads CASSRGTGATIRVSYNEQFF. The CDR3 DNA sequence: TGTGCCAGCAGTAGGGGGACAGGGGCGACGATAAGGGTCTCCTACAATGAGCAGTTCTTC.

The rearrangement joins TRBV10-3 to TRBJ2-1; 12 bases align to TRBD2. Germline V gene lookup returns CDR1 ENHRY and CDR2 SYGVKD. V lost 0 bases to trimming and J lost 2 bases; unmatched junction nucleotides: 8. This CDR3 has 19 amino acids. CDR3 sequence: CAISESTTSGRWAYNEQFF. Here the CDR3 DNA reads TGTGCCATCAGTGAGTCGACGACTAGCGGGAGATGGGCCTACAATGAGCAGTTCTTC.

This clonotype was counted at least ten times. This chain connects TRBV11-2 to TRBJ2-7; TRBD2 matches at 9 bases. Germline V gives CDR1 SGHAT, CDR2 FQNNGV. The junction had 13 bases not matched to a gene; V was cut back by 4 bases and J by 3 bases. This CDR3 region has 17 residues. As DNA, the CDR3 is TGTGCCAGCAGCTCCCCGGGACTAGCTCCGATCGTCTACGAGCAGTACTTC. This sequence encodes CASSSPGLAPIVYEQYF.

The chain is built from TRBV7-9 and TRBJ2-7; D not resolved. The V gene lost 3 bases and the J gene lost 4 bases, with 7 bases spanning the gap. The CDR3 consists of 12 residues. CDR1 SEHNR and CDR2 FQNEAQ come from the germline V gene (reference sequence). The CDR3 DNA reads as TGTGCCAGCAGCTTTCGTCCTTACGAGCAGTACTTC. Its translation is CASSFRPYEQYF.

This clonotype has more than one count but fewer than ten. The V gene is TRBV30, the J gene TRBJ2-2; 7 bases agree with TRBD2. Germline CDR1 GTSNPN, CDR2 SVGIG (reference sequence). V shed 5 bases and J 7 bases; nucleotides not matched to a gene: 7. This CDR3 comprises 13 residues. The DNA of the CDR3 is TGTGCCTGGCGGGACTACCAGGTCGGGGAGCTGTTTTTT. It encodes CAWRDYQVGELFF.

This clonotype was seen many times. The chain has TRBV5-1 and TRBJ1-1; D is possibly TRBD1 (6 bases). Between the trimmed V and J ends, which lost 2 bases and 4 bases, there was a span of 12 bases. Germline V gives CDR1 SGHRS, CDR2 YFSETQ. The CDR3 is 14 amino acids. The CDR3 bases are TGCGCCAGCAGCTTAGGGGGTATGAGCACTGAAGCTTTCTTT. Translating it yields CASSLGGMSTEAFF. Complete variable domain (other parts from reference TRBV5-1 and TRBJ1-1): KAGVTQTPRYLIKTRGQQVTLSCSPISGHRSVSWYQQTPGQGLQFLFEYFSETQRNKGNFPGRFSGRQFSNSRSEMNVSTLELGDSALYLCASSLGGMSTEAFFGQGTRLTVV.

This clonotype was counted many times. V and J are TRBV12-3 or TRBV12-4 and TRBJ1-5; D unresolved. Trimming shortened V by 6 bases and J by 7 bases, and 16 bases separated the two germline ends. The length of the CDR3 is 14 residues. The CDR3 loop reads CASSDLVGGQPQHF. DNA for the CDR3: TGTGCCAGCAGCGATTTGGTAGGCGGACAGCCCCAGCATTTT.

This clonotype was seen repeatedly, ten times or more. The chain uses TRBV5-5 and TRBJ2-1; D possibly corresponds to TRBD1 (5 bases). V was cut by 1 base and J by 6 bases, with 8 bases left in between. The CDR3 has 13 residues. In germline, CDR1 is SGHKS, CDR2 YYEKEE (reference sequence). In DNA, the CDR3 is TGTGCCAGCAGCTTGTGGGGCTCCAATGAGCAGTTCTTC. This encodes CASSLWGSNEQFF. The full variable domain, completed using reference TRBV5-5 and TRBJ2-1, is DAGVTQSPTHLIKTRGQQVTLRCSPISGHKSVSWYQQVLGQGPQFIFQYYEKEERGRGNFPDRFSARQFPNYSSELNVNALLLGDSALYLCASSLWGSNEQFFGPGTRLTVL.

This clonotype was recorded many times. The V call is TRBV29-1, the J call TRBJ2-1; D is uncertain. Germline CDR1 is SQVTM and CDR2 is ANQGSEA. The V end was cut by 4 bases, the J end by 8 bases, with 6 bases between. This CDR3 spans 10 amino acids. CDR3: CSVVFDEQFF. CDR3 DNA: TGCAGCGTTGTTTTCGATGAGCAGTTCTTC.

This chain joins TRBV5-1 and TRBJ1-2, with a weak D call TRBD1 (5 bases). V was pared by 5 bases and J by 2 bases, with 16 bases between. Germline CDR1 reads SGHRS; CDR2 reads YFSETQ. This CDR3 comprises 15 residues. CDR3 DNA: TGCGCCAGCAGACCCAGCGGACAAGAAAACTATGGCTACACCTTC. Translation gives CASRPSGQENYGYTF.

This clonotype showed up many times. CDR3 protein: CASSQTLTTGSDTQYF. The CDR3 DNA reads TGCGCCAGCAGCCAGACCCTTACAACAGGGTCAGATACGCAGTATTTT. The rearrangement joins TRBV4-1 to TRBJ2-3; tentatively, D is TRBD1 (6 bases). Trimming shortened V by 3 bases and J by 4 bases, and 17 bases separated the two germline ends. This CDR3 region has 16 residues. Germline CDR1 is MGHRA and CDR2 is YSYEKL.

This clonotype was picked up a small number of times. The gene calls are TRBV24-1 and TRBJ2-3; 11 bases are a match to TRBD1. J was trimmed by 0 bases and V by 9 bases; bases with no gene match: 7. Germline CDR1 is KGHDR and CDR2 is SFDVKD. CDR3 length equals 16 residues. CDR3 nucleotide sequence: TGTGCCACCGCCCGGACAGGGGGCTTTAGCACAGATACGCAGTATTTT. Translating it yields CATARTGGFSTDTQYF.

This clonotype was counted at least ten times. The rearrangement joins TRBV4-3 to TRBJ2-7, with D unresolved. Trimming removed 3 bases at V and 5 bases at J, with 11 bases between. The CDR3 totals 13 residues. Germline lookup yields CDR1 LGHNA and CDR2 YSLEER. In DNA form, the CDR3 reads TGCGCCAGCAGCCAGGATAAAACCGACGAGCAGTACTTC. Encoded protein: CASSQDKTDEQYF.

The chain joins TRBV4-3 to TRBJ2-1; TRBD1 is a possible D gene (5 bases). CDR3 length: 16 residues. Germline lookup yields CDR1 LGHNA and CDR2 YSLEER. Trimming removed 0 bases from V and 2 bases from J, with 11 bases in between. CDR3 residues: CASSQDDSGPYNEQFF. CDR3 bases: TGCGCCAGCAGCCAAGATGACAGTGGCCCCTACAATGAGCAGTTCTTC.

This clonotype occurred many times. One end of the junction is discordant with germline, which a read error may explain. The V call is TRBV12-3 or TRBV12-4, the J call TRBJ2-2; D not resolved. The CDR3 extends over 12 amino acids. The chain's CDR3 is CASRLEAGELFF. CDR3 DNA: TGTGCCAGCAGGTTAGAGGCCGGGGAGCTGTTTTTT.

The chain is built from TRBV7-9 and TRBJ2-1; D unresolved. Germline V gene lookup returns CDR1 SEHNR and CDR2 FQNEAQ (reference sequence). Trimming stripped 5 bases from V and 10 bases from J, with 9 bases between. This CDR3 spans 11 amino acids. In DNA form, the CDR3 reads TGTGCCAGCAGCGACCGGCCCGAGCAGTTCTTC. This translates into CASSDRPEQFF.

The CDR3 DNA reads TGCGCCAGCAGCTCGTGGACAGGGGGCTCCTACGAGCAGTACTTC. Translation: CASSSWTGGSYEQYF. This chain connects TRBV4-3 to TRBJ2-7, with TRBD1 identical over 10 bases. V lost 5 bases, J lost 0 bases, and 4 bases stayed unmatched. The germline V gene encodes CDR1 LGHNA and CDR2 YSLEER. The CDR3 length is 15 residues.

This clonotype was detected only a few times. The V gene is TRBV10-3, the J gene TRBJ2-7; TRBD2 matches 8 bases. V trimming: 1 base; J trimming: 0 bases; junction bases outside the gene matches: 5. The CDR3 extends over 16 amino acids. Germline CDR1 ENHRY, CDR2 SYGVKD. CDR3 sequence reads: CAISEFVREVSYEQYF. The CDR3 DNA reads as TGTGCCATCAGTGAGTTTGTGCGGGAGGTCTCCTACGAGCAGTACTTC.

DNA for the CDR3: TGTGCCAGCAGCTTGGAAACGGGAGAGGGGTATTTT. It specifies CASSLETGEGYF. V usage is TRBV5-5 and J usage is TRBJ2-3; D may be TRBD2 (6 bases). The germline V gene encodes CDR1 SGHKS and CDR2 YYEKEE (reference sequence). The CDR3 contains 12 residues. Trimming removed 0 bases from V and 14 bases from J, with 13 bases in between.